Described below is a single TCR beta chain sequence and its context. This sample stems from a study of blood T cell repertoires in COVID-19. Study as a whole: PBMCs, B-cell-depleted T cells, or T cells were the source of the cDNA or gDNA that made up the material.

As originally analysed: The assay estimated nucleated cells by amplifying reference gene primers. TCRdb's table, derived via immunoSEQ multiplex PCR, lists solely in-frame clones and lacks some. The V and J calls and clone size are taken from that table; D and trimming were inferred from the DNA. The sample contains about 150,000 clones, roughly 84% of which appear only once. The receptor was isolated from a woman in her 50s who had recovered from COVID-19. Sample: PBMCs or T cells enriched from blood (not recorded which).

The CDR3 DNA reads as TGTGCCAGCAGTTACCTCAGACAGGGCTACGAGCAGTACTTC. Amino acid sequence: CASSYLRQGYEQYF. The chain links TRBV6-5 to TRBJ2-7, with 7 bases fitting TRBD1. The CDR3 contains 14 residues. J gave up 3 bases and V 2 bases, and 4 bases lay outside the gene matches. Germline V gene data show CDR1 as MNHEY and CDR2 as SVGAGI.